This is a list of T cell receptor beta chains from one sample in a study of shared clonotypes between healthy human individuals. Some clones are missing from TCRdb's copy, which holds only in-frame ones; the method was immunoSEQ multiplex PCR. This sample yields 2 million to 2.5 million clones, of which approximately 90% are seen a single time; 0.37% belongs to the top ten. The sample comprised naive CD4+ T cells from PBMCs. Receptor source: a young man in good health. Some clones in this sample may be carry-over from other donors' samples. Each CDR3 is given with its conserved first and last residue. Fields, in order: J gene, D gene, V gene, clone size, CDR3 protein, CDR3 DNA. The D gene is left open where the match is weak. Part of the rows lack a size; the others show once, few, many or a class for expanded clones.

TRBJ2-7,-,TRBV28,-,CASSLLGEQYF,TGTGCCAGCAGTTTACTGGGAGAGCAGTACTTC
TRBJ2-1,TRBD2,TRBV7-2,once,CASSLASGRGNEQFF,TGTGCCAGCAGCTTAGCGAGCGGGAGGGGTAATGAGCAGTTCTTC
TRBJ2-7,TRBD1,TRBV29-1,-,CSVVHGQGAYEQYF,TGCAGCGTGGTTCACGGGCAGGGGGCCTACGAGCAGTACTTC
TRBJ1-2,TRBD1,TRBV4-1,-,CASSPGGYYGYTF,TGCGCCAGCAGCCCAGGGGGTTACTATGGCTACACCTTC
TRBJ2-7,-,TRBV6-6,-,CASSPYSYEQYF,TGTGCCAGCAGCCCTTATTCCTACGAGCAGTACTTC
TRBJ1-2,-,TRBV6-5,-,CASSSTTQLGWGGYTF,TGTGCCAGCAGTTCCACCACGCAATTAGGATGGGGCGGCTACACCTTC
TRBJ1-5,-,TRBV28,-,CASSLPAYSNQPQHF,TGTGCCAGCAGTTTACCGGCGTATAGCAATCAGCCCCAGCATTTT
TRBJ2-2,-,TRBV5-1,-,CASSFGATLGDTGELFF,TGCGCCAGCAGCTTTGGGGCCACTCTTGGGGACACCGGGGAGCTGTTTTTT
TRBJ2-7,TRBD1,TRBV5-4,-,CASSSGQESYEQYF,TGTGCCAGCAGCTCTGGACAGGAATCCTACGAGCAGTACTTC
TRBJ2-5,-,TRBV9,-,CASSVEATPEGTQYF,TGTGCCAGCAGCGTAGAAGCGACGCCCGAGGGGACCCAGTACTTC
TRBJ2-1,TRBD2,TRBV5-6,once,CASSWGLAGYNEQFF,TGTGCCAGCAGCTGGGGACTAGCGGGCTACAATGAGCAGTTCTTC